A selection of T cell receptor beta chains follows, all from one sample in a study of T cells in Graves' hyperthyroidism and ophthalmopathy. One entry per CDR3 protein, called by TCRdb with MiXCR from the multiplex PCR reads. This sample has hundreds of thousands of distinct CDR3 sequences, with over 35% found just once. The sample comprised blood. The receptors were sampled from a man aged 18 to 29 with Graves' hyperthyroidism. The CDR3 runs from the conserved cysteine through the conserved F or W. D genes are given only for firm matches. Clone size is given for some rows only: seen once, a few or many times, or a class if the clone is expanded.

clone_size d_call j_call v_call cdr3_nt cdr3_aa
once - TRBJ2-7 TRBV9 TGTGCCAGCAGCCAAGGGGTTGCCGAGCAGTACTTC CASSQGVAEQYF
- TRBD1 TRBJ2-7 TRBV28 TGTGCCAGCAGTTCGTTCTTTAGGACAGGCTACGAGCAGTACTTC CASSSFFRTGYEQYF
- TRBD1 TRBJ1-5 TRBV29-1 TGCAGCCAAGCGACAGGGGGTCAGCCCCAGCATTTT CSQATGGQPQHF
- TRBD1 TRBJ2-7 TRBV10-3 TGTGCCAGCAGTTACGACAGGGGCAGGGACGAGCAGTACTTC CASSYDRGRDEQYF
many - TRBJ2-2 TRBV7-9 TGTGCCAGCAGCTTAGAAGGGGAGCTGTTTTTT CASSLEGELFF
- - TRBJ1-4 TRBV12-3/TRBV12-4 TGTGCCAGCATGAACTGGAGGGGAGCCCACGAAGAGGAAAAACTGTTTTTT CASMNWRGAHEEEKLFF
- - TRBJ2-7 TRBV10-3 TGTGCCATCAGTGACGGGAGAGGTGCCTACGAGCAGTACTTC CAISDGRGAYEQYF
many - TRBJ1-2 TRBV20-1 TGCAGTGCCACCGACGGTGGCTACACCTTC CSATDGGYTF
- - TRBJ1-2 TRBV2 TGTGCCAGCAGTTACTCGATGTCAGCTTCTAACTATGGCTACACCTTC CASSYSMSASNYGYTF
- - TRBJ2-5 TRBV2 TGTGCCAGCAGTGCCCGGACAGTCCAAGAGACCCAGTACTTC CASSARTVQETQYF
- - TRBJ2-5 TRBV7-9 TGTGCCAGCAACAAACTAGACAATGTCCAAGAGACCCAGTACTTC CASNKLDNVQETQYF
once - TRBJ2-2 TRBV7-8 TGTGCCAGCAGCTTTTACTCCAGGGGATCCACCGGGGAGCTGTTTTTT CASSFYSRGSTGELFF
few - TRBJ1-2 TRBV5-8 TGTGCCAGCAGCTCGGACGGGATTCTAACGGGCTACACCTTC CASSSDGILTGYTF
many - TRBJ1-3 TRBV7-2 TGTGCCAGCAGCTCGCGAGGAACAGGAAACACCATATATTTT CASSSRGTGNTIYF
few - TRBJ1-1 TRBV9 TGTGCCAGCAGCGCCGACACGCTCTCGATAGCTTTCTTT CASSADTLSIAFF
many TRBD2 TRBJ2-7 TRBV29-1 TGCAGCGCCAGCGGGGGACCCTCCTACGAGCAGTACTTC CSASGGPSYEQYF
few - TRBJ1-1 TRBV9 TGTGCCAGCAGCCTTACGGGGGACGCTGAAGCTTTCTTT CASSLTGDAEAFF
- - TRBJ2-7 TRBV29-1 TGCAGCGTTGAAGATGGAGCGAATGAGCAGTACTTC CSVEDGANEQYF
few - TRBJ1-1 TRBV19 TGTGCCAGTAGACCGAAGGGGGACACTGAAGCTTTCTTT CASRPKGDTEAFF
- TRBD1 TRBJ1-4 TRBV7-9 TGTGCCAGCAGCTTAGTGGGACAGGCCGGCGGGGAAAAACTGTTTTTT CASSLVGQAGGEKLFF
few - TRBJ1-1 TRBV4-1 TGCGCCAGCAGCCAAGATGGTCAGGGGAGTGCTTTCTTT CASSQDGQGSAFF
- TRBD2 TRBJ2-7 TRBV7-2 TGTGCCAGCAGCTTAGGCCTTAGCGGGAGCTCGTCCTACGAGCAGTACTTC CASSLGLSGSSSYEQYF
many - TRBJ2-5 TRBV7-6 TGTGCCAGCAGCTTATCGAGTACAGTCGGAGAGACCCAGTACTTC CASSLSSTVGETQYF
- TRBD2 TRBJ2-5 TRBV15 TGTGCCAGCAGTGAATCGACTAGCGGGGAGCAAGAGACCCAGTACTTC CASSESTSGEQETQYF
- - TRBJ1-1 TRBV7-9 TGTGCCAGCAGCCAAGGATTATGGATTGAAGCTTTCTTT CASSQGLWIEAFF
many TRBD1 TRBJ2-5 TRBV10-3 TGTGCCATCAGTGACGCAAGGGACAGCCCAGAGACCCAGTACTTC CAISDARDSPETQYF
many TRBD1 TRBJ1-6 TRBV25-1 TGCGCCAGCAGCCTGGGACAGGGCAGATCACCCCTCCACTTT CASSLGQGRSPLHF
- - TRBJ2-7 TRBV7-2 TGTGCCAGCAGCTCAGTCGGAGGGGGCGACGAGCAGTACTTC CASSSVGGGDEQYF
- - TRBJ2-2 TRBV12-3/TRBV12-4 TGTGCCAGCAGTTCGAGGACAAGTATCACCGGGGAGCTGTTTTTT CASSSRTSITGELFF
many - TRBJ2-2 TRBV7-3 TGTGCCAGCAGTTCGCCCCCGGCCGGGGAGCTGTTTTTT CASSSPPAGELFF
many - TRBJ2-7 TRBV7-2 TGTGCCAGCAGCATAGGCCCGTCGGTCGAGCAGTACTTC CASSIGPSVEQYF
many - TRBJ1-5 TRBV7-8 TGTGCCAGCAGCTTAGTCGGGCTTGAACAGCCCCAGCATTTT CASSLVGLEQPQHF
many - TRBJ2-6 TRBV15 TGTGCCACCAGCAGAGACCAGACAGCCTCTGGGGCCAACGTCCTGACTTTC CATSRDQTASGANVLTF
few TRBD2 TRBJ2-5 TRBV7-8 TGTGCCAGCAGTTACGCAAGCGCTAGCGGGGGAGGAGAGACCCAGTACTTC CASSYASASGGGETQYF
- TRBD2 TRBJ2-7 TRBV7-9 TGTGCCAGCAGCTCCTCGGGACTAGCGGGGGAGCAGTACTTC CASSSSGLAGEQYF
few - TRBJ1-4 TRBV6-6 TGTGCCAGCAGTCGAGCGGAACAGACTAATGAAAAACTGTTTTTT CASSRAEQTNEKLFF
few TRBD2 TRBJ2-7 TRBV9 TGTGCCAGCAGCACAGCGGGGCCGTACGAGCAGTACTTC CASSTAGPYEQYF
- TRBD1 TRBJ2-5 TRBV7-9 TGTGCCAGCAGCCATCAGGGGGAGACCCAGCACTTC CASSHQGETQHF
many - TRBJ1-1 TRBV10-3 TGTGCCATCAGTACAGGGAACACTGAAGCTTTCTTT CAISTGNTEAFF
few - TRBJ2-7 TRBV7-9 TGTGCCAGCAGCTTAAGTTTCGGCGGGGCTGAATACGAGCAGTACTTC CASSLSFGGAEYEQYF
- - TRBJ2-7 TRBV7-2 TGTGCCAGCAGCTTAGTAGCTGGGGCAATACGAGGGGGCGAGCAGTACTTC CASSLVAGAIRGGEQYF
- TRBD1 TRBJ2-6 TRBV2 TGTGCCACCAGGGGACAGGGTGTGGGGGCCAACGTCCTGACTTTC CATRGQGVGANVLTF
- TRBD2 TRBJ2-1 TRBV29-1 TGCAGCGTTGGGACTAGCGGGGCAAATGAGCAGTTCTTC CSVGTSGANEQFF
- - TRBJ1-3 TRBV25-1 TGCGCCAGCAGCCAAAACCCCCGTCAGCCACAGCCTCGAAACACCATATATTTT CASSQNPRQPQPRNTIYF
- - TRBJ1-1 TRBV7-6 TGTGCCAGCAGAATCGGAGGGCCGAACACTGAAGCTTTCTTT CASRIGGPNTEAFF
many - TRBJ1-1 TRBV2 TGTGCCAGCAGTTCTTCAGAGAACACTGAAGCTTTCTTT CASSSSENTEAFF
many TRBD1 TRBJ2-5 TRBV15 TGTGCCACCAGCCGGGGGGACAGGGATGGAGAGACCCAGTACTTC CATSRGDRDGETQYF
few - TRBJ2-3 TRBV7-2 TGTGCCAGCAGCTTAAGGGGGGTTACAGATACGCAGTATTTT CASSLRGVTDTQYF
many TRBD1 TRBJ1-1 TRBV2 TGTGCCAGCAGTGAAGCGCTTCAGATGGGACAGGGAGCTTTCTTT CASSEALQMGQGAFF
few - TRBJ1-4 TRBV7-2 TGTGCCAGCAGCTTATGGGGGCAAGCTAATGAAAAACTGTTTTTT CASSLWGQANEKLFF
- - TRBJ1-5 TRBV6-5 TGTGCCAGCAGTTACACGGGGGTGTTGAGCAATCAGCCCCAGCATTTT CASSYTGVLSNQPQHF
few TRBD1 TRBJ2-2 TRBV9 TGTGCCAGCAGCGTACGGGCGGACAGGGCGAACACCGGGGAGCTGTTTTTT CASSVRADRANTGELFF
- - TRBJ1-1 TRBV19 TGTGCCAGTAGTAACCCCTGGGGGGCCAACACTGAAGCTTCCTTT CASSNPWGANTEASF